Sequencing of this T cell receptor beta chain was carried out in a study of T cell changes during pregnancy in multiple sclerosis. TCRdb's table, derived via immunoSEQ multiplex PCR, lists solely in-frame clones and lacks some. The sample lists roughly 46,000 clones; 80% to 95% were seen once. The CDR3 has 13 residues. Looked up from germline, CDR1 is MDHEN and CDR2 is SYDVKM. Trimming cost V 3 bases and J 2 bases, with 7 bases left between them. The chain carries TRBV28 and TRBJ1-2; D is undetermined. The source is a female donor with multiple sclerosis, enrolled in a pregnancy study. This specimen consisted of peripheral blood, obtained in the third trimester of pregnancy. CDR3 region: CASSFGLNYGYTF. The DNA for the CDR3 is TGTGCCAGCAGTTTCGGGTTGAACTATGGCTACACCTTC.